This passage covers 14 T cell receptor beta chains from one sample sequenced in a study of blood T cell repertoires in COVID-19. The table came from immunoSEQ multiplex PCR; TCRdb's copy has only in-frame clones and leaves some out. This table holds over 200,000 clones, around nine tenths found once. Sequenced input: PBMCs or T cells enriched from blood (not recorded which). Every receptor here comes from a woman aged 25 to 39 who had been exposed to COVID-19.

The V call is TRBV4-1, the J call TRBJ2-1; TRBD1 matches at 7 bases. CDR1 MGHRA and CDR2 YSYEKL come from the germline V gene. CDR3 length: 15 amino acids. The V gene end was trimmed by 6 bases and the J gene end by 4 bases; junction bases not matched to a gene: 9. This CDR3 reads CASSPTGAQYNEQFF. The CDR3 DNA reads TGCGCCAGCAGTCCTACAGGGGCCCAATACAATGAGCAGTTCTTC.

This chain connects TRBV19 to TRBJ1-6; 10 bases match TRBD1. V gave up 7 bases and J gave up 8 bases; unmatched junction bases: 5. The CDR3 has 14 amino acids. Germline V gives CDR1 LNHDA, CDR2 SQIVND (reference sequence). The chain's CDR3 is CASTSGQGYSPLHF. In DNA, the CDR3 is TGTGCCAGTACCTCGGGACAGGGGTATTCACCCCTCCACTTT.

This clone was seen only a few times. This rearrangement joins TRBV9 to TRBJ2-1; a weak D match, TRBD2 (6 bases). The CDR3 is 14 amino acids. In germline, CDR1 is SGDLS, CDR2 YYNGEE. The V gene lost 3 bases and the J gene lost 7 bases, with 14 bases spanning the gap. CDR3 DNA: TGTGCCAGCAGCGCGGGCATTGCGGGGAATGAGCAGTTCTTC. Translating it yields CASSAGIAGNEQFF.

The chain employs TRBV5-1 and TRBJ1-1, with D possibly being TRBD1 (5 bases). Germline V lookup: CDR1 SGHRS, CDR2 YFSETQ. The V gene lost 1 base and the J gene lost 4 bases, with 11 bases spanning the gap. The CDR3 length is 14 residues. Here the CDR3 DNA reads TGCGCCAGCAGCTTGAGTTCCGGGGGCACTGAAGCTTTCTTT. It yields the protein CASSLSSGGTEAFF.

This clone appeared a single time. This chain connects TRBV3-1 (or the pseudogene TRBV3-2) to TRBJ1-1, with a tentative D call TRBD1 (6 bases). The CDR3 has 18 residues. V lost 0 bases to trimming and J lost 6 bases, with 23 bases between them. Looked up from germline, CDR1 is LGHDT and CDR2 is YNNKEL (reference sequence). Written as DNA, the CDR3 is TGTGCCAGCAGCCAAGATCTTGTAGGCAGGGGAGAAAAAGCTGAAGCTTTCTTT. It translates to CASSQDLVGRGEKAEAFF.

Here the CDR3 DNA reads TGTGCCAGCAGCCAACCAAGGACAGGGGCCGCCTTTGGGGCTTTCTTT. Its translation is CASSQPRTGAAFGAFF. The chain recombines TRBV3-1 (or the pseudogene TRBV3-2) with TRBJ1-1, with 9 nucleotides matching TRBD1. Germline V CDR1 and CDR2: LGHDT, YNNKEL (reference sequence). V lost 2 bases to trimming and J lost 11 bases; unmatched junction nucleotides: 15. CDR3 size: 16 residues.

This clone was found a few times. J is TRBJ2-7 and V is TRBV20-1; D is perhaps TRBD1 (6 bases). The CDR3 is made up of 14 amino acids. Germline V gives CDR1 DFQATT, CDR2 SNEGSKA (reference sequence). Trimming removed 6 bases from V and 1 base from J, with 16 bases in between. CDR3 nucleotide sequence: TGCAGTGCAAGTGGGGGCCACGGATCCTACGAGCAGTACTTC. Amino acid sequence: CSASGGHGSYEQYF.

CDR3 coding DNA: TGTGCCAGCAGGAGCGGCGGGGGAACTAACTATGGCTACACCTTC. Protein sequence: CASRSGGGTNYGYTF. This sequence joins TRBV6-5 and TRBJ1-2; possible D gene TRBD1, 5 bases. V gave up 6 bases and J gave up 0 bases, with 14 bases separating them. This CDR3 is built from 15 residues. Germline V lookup: CDR1 MNHEY, CDR2 SVGAGI.

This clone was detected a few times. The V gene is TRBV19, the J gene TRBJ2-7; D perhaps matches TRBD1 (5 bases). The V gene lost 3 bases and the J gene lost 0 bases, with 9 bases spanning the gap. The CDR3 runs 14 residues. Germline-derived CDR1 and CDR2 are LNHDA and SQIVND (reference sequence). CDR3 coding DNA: TGTGCCAGTAGTATCTCGGACACCTCCTACGAGCAGTACTTC. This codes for CASSISDTSYEQYF.

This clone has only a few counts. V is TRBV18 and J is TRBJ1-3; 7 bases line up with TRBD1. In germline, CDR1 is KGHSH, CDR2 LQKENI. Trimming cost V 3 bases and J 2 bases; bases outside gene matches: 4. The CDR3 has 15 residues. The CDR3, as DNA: TGTGCCAGCTCACCTCAGGGGGTCACTGGAAACACCATATATTTT. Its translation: CASSPQGVTGNTIYF.

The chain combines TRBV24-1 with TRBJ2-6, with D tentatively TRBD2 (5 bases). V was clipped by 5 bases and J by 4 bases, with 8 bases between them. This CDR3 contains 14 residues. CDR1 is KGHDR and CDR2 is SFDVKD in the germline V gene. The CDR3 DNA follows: TGTGCCACCAGTGCGGGGTCCGGGGCCAACGTCCTGACTTTC. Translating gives CATSAGSGANVLTF.

In DNA form, the CDR3 reads TGCGCCAGCAGTGAGTCGGGGACAGTAGGTGAAAAACTGTTTTTT. Protein product: CASSESGTVGEKLFF. The chain couples TRBV10-1 to TRBJ1-4; 7 nucleotides match TRBD1. V shed 0 bases and J 7 bases; nucleotides not matched to a gene: 5. Germline V gene data show CDR1 as WNHNN and CDR2 as SYGVQD (reference sequence). The CDR3 has 15 residues.

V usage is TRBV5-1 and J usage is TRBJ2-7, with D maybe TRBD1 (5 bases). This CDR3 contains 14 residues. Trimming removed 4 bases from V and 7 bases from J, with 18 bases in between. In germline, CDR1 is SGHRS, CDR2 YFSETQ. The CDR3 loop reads CASSDFAPPGEQYF. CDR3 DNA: TGCGCCAGCAGCGATTTTGCGCCCCCAGGGGAGCAGTACTTC.

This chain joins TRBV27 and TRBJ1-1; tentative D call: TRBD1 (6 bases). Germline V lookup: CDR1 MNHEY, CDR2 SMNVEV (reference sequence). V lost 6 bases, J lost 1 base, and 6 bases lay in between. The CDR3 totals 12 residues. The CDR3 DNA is TGTGCCAGCAGGGGACAGAACACTGAAGCTTTCTTT. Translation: CASRGQNTEAFF.